This T cell receptor (beta chain) comes out of a study of T-cell memory formation after mild COVID-19. Study overall: In these data, TCR clusters were largely donor specific. Study-wide results and limits: Second-wave clones reaching peak frequency on day 37 lacked confirmed SARS-CoV-2 specificity. Some SARS-CoV-2-responding clones were already detected in memory before infection. Among CD4+ contracting clones, most were CM and EM, and CD8+ ones EMRA.

This clonotype has a count of ten or more. The antigen remains unidentified. MiXCR, run by TCRdb on the 5' RACE reads, gives a single entry per CDR3 protein. The table shows tens of thousands of distinct CDR3 sequences, with about 7.1% occurring only once. The germline CDR1 and CDR2 sequences are SGHTA and FQGNSA. V was shortened by 3 bases and J by 1 base, with 9 bases between the two germline ends. The CDR3 totals 15 residues. The source material was PBMCs or a T cell subset sorted from them (not recorded which). The rearrangement joins TRBV7-2 to TRBJ2-2; D is uncertain. This TCR was recovered from a man between 18 and 29 years old who had mild COVID-19 (a few samples of this study predate the infection). Cell type and time point are not known. This chain's CDR3 is CASSFDSQNTGELFF. The DNA of the CDR3 is TGTGCCAGCAGCTTCGACTCCCAGAACACCGGGGAGCTGTTTTTT.